This T cell receptor (beta chain) was sequenced in a study of T cell repertoires in cytomegalovirus infection. Study-level information: A matching HLA type, together with CMV infection, was signaled by public TCR beta signatures. The study's findings and limits: HLA-C-restricted TCR beta clonotypes specific for CMV led the ex vivo response.

To note about this clonotype: Its target is unknown.

Each CDR3 protein gets one entry after TCRdb re-called the reads with MiXCR. The sample yields approximately 700,000 distinct CDR3 sequences, less than 40% seen once. This sequence was found in a human donor in good health (CMV status not recorded). Some clones in this sample may be carry-over from other donors' samples. The sequenced sample consisted of PBMCs.

Here the CDR3 reads CASSYPLAGSSYNEQFF. In DNA, the CDR3 is TGTGCCAGCAGTTACCCCCTAGCGGGGAGCTCCTACAATGAGCAGTTCTTC. The chain employs TRBV6-6 and TRBJ2-1, with 9 bases lining up with TRBD2. The V gene's germline CDR1 is MNHNY and CDR2 SVGAGI (reference sequence). This CDR3 spans 17 amino acids. Trimming cost V 2 bases and J 0 bases; bases outside gene matches: 5.